Below, 30 T cell receptor beta chains from the same sample are listed, as sequenced in a study of cytomegalovirus exposure and HLA in healthy donors. Sequencing used immunoSEQ multiplex PCR; TCRdb keeps in-frame clones, though not all of them. The sample gives tens of thousands of clones, over 95% of which show up once; under 2.5% is in the top ten. Sequencing was done on a sample of PBMCs. The receptor source for this set is a man aged 18 to 35 in good health and CMV-seronegative.

The chain joins TRBV5-4 to TRBJ1-1; D is unclear. V lost 2 bases and J lost 5, with 7 bases in between. CDR3 length equals 12 residues. Germline V gene data show CDR1 as SGHNT and CDR2 as YYREEE (reference sequence). The CDR3 loop reads CASSFKSTEAFF. The DNA for the CDR3 is TGTGCCAGCAGCTTTAAATCGACTGAAGCTTTCTTT.

This chain connects TRBV6-5 to TRBJ2-1; D ambiguous. Germline V gene data show CDR1 as MNHEY and CDR2 as SVGAGI. Trimming stripped 2 bases from V and 7 bases from J, with 15 bases between. The CDR3 has 15 residues. Here the CDR3 DNA reads TGTGCCAGCAGTTACAGGCAGCGCCTAAGGAATGAGCAGTTCTTC. Its protein is CASSYRQRLRNEQFF.

V gene TRBV6-5 combines with J gene TRBJ2-3, with 7 bases matching TRBD2. This CDR3 has 16 residues. With V trimmed by 2 bases and J by 1 base, 6 bases remained unmatched. Germline lookup yields CDR1 MNHEY and CDR2 SVGAGI. The DNA for the CDR3 is TGTGCCAGCAGTTACGTACCGACTAGCCGCACAGATACGCAGTATTTT. Translated, it gives CASSYVPTSRTDTQYF.

This chain uses TRBV10-3 with TRBJ1-1; D may be TRBD1 (6 bases). The CDR3 is 13 amino acids. V lost 4 bases and J 5 bases, leaving 11 bases between the germline ends. CDR1 is ENHRY, CDR2 SYGVKD, per germline. The CDR3 DNA reads as TGTGCCATCAGTGGGCAGGGGCAGACTGAAGCTTTCTTT. It specifies CAISGQGQTEAFF.

The gene calls are TRBV5-4 and TRBJ1-2; 8 positions agree with TRBD1. The germline V gene has CDR1 SGHNT and CDR2 YYREEE (reference sequence). The CDR3 loop spans 15 amino acids. J gave up 5 bases and V 2 bases, and 8 bases lay outside the gene matches. The CDR3 region has the DNA TGTGCCAGCAGCTTACCAGGGGGCCCAGCATATGGCTACACCTTC. Protein sequence: CASSLPGGPAYGYTF.

The chain has TRBV13 and TRBJ1-6, with a weak D call TRBD1 (5 bases). Germline V gene lookup returns CDR1 PRHDT and CDR2 FYEKMQ (reference sequence). The CDR3 is 15 amino acids. Trimming cost V 2 bases and J 7 bases, with 12 bases left between them. This CDR3 reads CASSLRRGGNSPLHF. The CDR3 coding sequence is TGTGCCAGCAGCTTAAGGAGGGGAGGAAATTCACCCCTCCACTTT.

This chain joins TRBV12-2 and TRBJ2-7; the table assigns TRBD2, which was not confirmed against the DNA. TRBV12-2 is listed as a pseudogene. This CDR3 contains 15 residues. The CDR3 protein is CASRLGGLATYEQYF. The DNA of the CDR3 is TGTGCAAGTCGCCTTGGGGGACTAGCGACCTACGAGCAGTACTTC.

This clone was detected once. V and J are TRBV6-5 and TRBJ1-1; the match to TRBD1 covers 8 bases. The CDR3 sequence is 13 residues long. V dropped 6 bases and J dropped 5; count of bases not matched to a gene: 5. Germline V gene data show CDR1 as MNHEY and CDR2 as SVGAGI. DNA for the CDR3: TGTGCCAGCAGCCCAGACAGGGGAACTGAAGCTTTCTTT. Translation: CASSPDRGTEAFF.

The CDR3 region is CSVDLAGVKGSYNEQFF. CDR3 coding DNA: TGCAGCGTTGACCTGGCGGGAGTTAAGGGGTCCTACAATGAGCAGTTCTTC. The rearrangement links TRBV29-1 to TRBJ2-1, with 7 bases identical to TRBD2. The CDR3 runs 17 residues. J was trimmed by 1 base and V by 3 bases; bases with no gene match: 12. The germline CDR1 and CDR2 sequences are SQVTM and ANQGSEA.

The chain combines TRBV27 with TRBJ2-3, with TRBD2 matching 16 bases. Germline-derived CDR1 and CDR2 are MNHEY and SMNVEV (reference sequence). This CDR3 is built from 17 residues. Trimming removed 4 bases from V and 6 bases from J; junction bases left unmatched: 7. CDR3 in amino acids: CASSSQPGLAGGDTQYF. In DNA, the CDR3 is TGTGCCAGCAGTTCCCAGCCGGGACTAGCGGGAGGGGATACGCAGTATTTT.

The chain uses TRBV7-6 and TRBJ2-7; D is possibly TRBD2 (6 bases). The length of the CDR3 is 14 residues. V lost 4 bases and J lost 0, with 10 bases in between. Per germline, CDR1 SGHVS and CDR2 FNYEAQ. The CDR3 nucleotides read TGTGCCAGCAGCTCGGCTAGCGACTCCTACGAGCAGTACTTC. This gives the protein CASSSASDSYEQYF. Looking up the rest from reference TRBV7-6 and TRBJ2-7 gives the full variable domain: GAGVSQSPRYKVTKRGQDVALRCDPISGHVSLYWYRQALGQGPEFLTYFNYEAQQDKSGLPNDRFSAERPEGSISTLTIQRTEQRDSAMYRCASSSASDSYEQYFGPGTRLTVT.

The genes are TRBV5-1 and TRBJ1-1; TRBD1 agrees at 8 bases. CDR1 is SGHRS, CDR2 YFSETQ, per germline. Trimming removed 0 bases from V and 8 bases from J; junction bases left unmatched: 6. The CDR3 runs 14 residues. CDR3: CASSLEGQAREAFF. The CDR3 DNA reads as TGCGCCAGCAGCTTGGAGGGACAGGCCCGAGAAGCTTTCTTT.

There are a few counts of this clone. The rearrangement links TRBV6-1 to TRBJ2-7, with a tentative D call TRBD2 (5 bases). Germline assignment: CDR1 MNHNS and CDR2 SASEGT. The CDR3 has 15 amino acids. V was shortened by 2 bases and J by 0 bases, with 11 bases between the two germline ends. The DNA of the CDR3 is TGTGCCAGCAGTGAATTGGACGGACTCTCCTACGAGCAGTACTTC. Residues: CASSELDGLSYEQYF.

The rearrangement joins TRBV4-1 to TRBJ2-7; D unresolved. With 1 base removed from V and 3 bases from J, the gap between germline ends came to 7 bases. CDR3 size: 13 residues. Germline assignment: CDR1 MGHRA and CDR2 YSYEKL. This CDR3 reads CASSQGLSYEQYF. The CDR3, as DNA: TGCGCCAGCAGCCAAGGTCTTAGCTACGAGCAGTACTTC.

The chain employs TRBV18 and TRBJ1-1, with TRBD1 as a possible D gene (5 bases). This CDR3 is built from 17 residues. In germline, CDR1 is KGHSH, CDR2 LQKENI. The V end was cut by 2 bases, the J end by 6 bases, with 22 bases between. CDR3 nucleotide sequence: TGTGCCAGCTCACCATATCGGGGGGAGGAGGGCAACGCTGAAGCTTTCTTT. This gives the protein CASSPYRGEEGNAEAFF.

The chain links TRBV19 to TRBJ2-7, with D tentatively TRBD1 (6 bases). With 4 bases removed from V and 6 bases from J, the gap between germline ends came to 19 bases. The CDR3 totals 15 residues. CDR1 and CDR2 from the germline V gene are LNHDA and SQIVND (reference sequence). Written as DNA, the CDR3 is TGTGCCAGTAGTACAGGGGATTTATCCGCAGGCGAGCAGTACTTC. Its translation is CASSTGDLSAGEQYF.

V usage is TRBV10-3 and J usage is TRBJ1-1; 9 positions agree with TRBD1. V dropped 6 bases and J dropped 10; count of bases not matched to a gene: 6. Germline lookup yields CDR1 ENHRY and CDR2 SYGVKD. This CDR3 has 12 residues. The CDR3 here is CAISWTGETAFF. The DNA of the CDR3 is TGTGCCATCAGCTGGACAGGGGAAACAGCTTTCTTT.

The chain employs TRBV27 and TRBJ1-1, with no clear D. Per germline, CDR1 MNHEY and CDR2 SMNVEV (reference sequence). V was cut by 0 bases and J by 2 bases, with 10 bases left in between. The CDR3 is 15 residues long. DNA of the CDR3: TGTGCCAGCAGTTTATCGTTCAGAGGAAACACTGAAGCTTTCTTT. Translated: CASSLSFRGNTEAFF.

For the CDR3, the DNA is TGTGCCAGCAGCATAGCCTACGAGCAGTACTTC. This gives the protein CASSIAYEQYF. V is TRBV2 and J is TRBJ2-7; D is undetermined. CDR1 SNHLY and CDR2 FYNNEI come from the germline V gene. Trimming took off 6 bases at V and 2 bases at J, with 5 bases between the two ends. The CDR3 loop spans 11 amino acids.

The V call is TRBV6-1, the J call TRBJ1-5, with TRBD1 as a possible D gene (5 bases). The CDR3 is 15 residues long. Germline CDR1 MNHNS, CDR2 SASEGT. V lost 10 bases and J lost 0, with 16 bases in between. CDR3 protein: CATQTDLYSNQPQHF. In DNA, the CDR3 is TGTGCCACCCAGACAGACCTCTATAGCAATCAGCCCCAGCATTTT.

The J gene is TRBJ1-1, the V gene TRBV7-9, with TRBD1 matching 10 bases. The CDR3 runs 15 residues. J lost 3 bases, V lost 5 bases, and 6 bases had no gene match. Germline CDR1 and CDR2: SEHNR and FQNEAQ (reference sequence). For the CDR3, the DNA is TGTGCCAGCAGCCCCGGGGACAGGGGTTACACTGAAGCTTTCTTT. Protein: CASSPGDRGYTEAFF.

The chain carries TRBV27 and TRBJ1-2; maybe TRBD1 (5 bases). The CDR3 sequence is 15 residues long. Germline lookup yields CDR1 MNHEY and CDR2 SMNVEV (reference sequence). The V and J ends lost 6 bases and 2 bases respectively, with 16 bases between them. For the CDR3, the DNA is TGTGCCAGCAGCCCCCATGGAGGGGCAAACTATGGCTACACCTTC. Translating it yields CASSPHGGANYGYTF.

CDR3 in amino acids: CASRPLVDTQYF. The CDR3 DNA reads as TGTGCCAGCAGACCCCTAGTAGATACGCAGTATTTT. The chain uses TRBV11-2 and TRBJ2-3, with D unclear. The V gene lost 6 bases and the J gene lost 5 bases, with 9 bases spanning the gap. This CDR3 has 12 residues. CDR1 and CDR2 (germline): SGHAT, FQNNGV.

The V gene is TRBV6-6, the J gene TRBJ2-7; 8 bases map to TRBD2. The V gene end was trimmed by 7 bases and the J gene end by 3 bases; junction bases not matched to a gene: 8. Germline CDR1 and CDR2: MNHNY and SVGAGI (reference sequence). The CDR3 has 14 amino acids. The CDR3 DNA follows: TGTGCCAGCACCGATACCGGGACTAGCTACGAGCAGTACTTC. The encoded protein is CASTDTGTSYEQYF.

This clone was counted a single time. The gene calls are TRBV23-1 and TRBJ2-7; TRBD1 agrees at 8 bases. TRBV23-1 is flagged as an ORF with uncertain function. Unmatched junction bases numbered 12, after V lost 3 bases and J lost 5 bases. The CDR3 covers 16 residues. CDR3 in amino acids: CASSQTRGPLTHEQYF. CDR3 DNA sequence: TGCGCCAGCAGTCAGACCAGGGGGCCGCTTACGCACGAGCAGTACTTC.

The chain links TRBV2 to TRBJ1-4; 8 bases are shared with TRBD1. Germline lookup yields CDR1 SNHLY and CDR2 FYNNEI. This CDR3 region has 16 residues. V gave up 7 bases and J gave up 3 bases; unmatched junction bases: 10. Here the CDR3 DNA reads TGTGCCAGCACCCTACTACGACAGGGGTCTAATGAAAAACTGTTTTTT. Its protein is CASTLLRQGSNEKLFF.

The J gene is TRBJ2-5, the V gene TRBV6-6, with 8 nucleotides matching TRBD1. Germline V CDR1 and CDR2: MNHNY, SVGAGI (reference sequence). Trimming removed 6 bases from V and 5 bases from J; junction bases left unmatched: 11. This CDR3 comprises 15 residues. The CDR3 reads CASRPAGTGVETQYF. CDR3 DNA sequence: TGTGCCAGCAGGCCTGCCGGGACAGGTGTGGAGACCCAGTACTTC.

The rearrangement links TRBV28 to TRBJ1-2; TRBD1 is a possible D gene (6 bases). Between the trimmed V and J ends, which lost 4 bases and 8 bases, there was a span of 14 bases. The CDR3 is 13 amino acids. Germline values: CDR1 MDHEN, CDR2 SYDVKM. This CDR3 reads CASSSQGIFGYTF. CDR3 nucleotide sequence: TGTGCCAGCAGTTCGCAGGGGATCTTCGGCTACACCTTC.

The chain uses TRBV5-6 and TRBJ1-1, with 7 bases identical to TRBD1. V trimming: 4 bases; J trimming: 1 base; junction bases outside the gene matches: 4. The CDR3 sequence is 14 residues long. Per the germline V gene, CDR1 is SGHDT and CDR2 is YYEEEE. DNA for the CDR3: TGTGCCAGCAGCGCACAGGGGAAGAACACTGAAGCTTTCTTT. It translates to CASSAQGKNTEAFF.

The gene calls are TRBV6-5 and TRBJ1-5, with TRBD1 matching over 7 bases. V lost 4 bases and J lost 4; bases outside the gene matches: 10. This CDR3 region has 16 residues. The germline V gene encodes CDR1 MNHEY and CDR2 SVGAGI. Here the CDR3 DNA reads TGTGCCAGCAGTTTTTATACGGGACAGCCGAATCAGCCCCAGCATTTT. Translation gives CASSFYTGQPNQPQHF.